This T cell receptor (beta chain) comes out of a study of siplizumab effects on memory and regulatory T cells. Notes on this clone: Its antigen remains unknown.

CDR1 is SGHVT, CDR2 SQSDAQ, per germline. Trimming took 5 bases from V and 5 from J; bases not matched to a gene: 6. The CDR3 runs to 14 residues. Notes on the study in general: In controls, about a quarter of mappable alloreactive CD4+ clones were Treg-derived on average, versus roughly 74% with siplizumab. Proliferating clones, CD4+ or CD8+, lacked an assignable naive or memory phenotype in roughly 80-96% of cases. Naive T cells looked more diverse than memory cells and looked like major alloresponse contributors. Unstimulated subsets captured only a minor fraction of alloreactive clones.

The repertoire was sequenced with immunoSEQ multiplex PCR; TCRdb's copy has only in-frame clones and lacks some. The data contain 56,000 or so clones, about 97% of them seen just once; the ten biggest clones take up roughly 0.99%. The rearrangement links TRBV7-4 to TRBJ2-7; 10 bases agree with TRBD1. Sequencing was done on a sample of naive CD8+ T cells sorted from blood. This TCR was recovered from a human donor in good health. CDR3 residues: CASSPGQGTNEQYF. CDR3 nucleotides: TGTGCCAGCAGCCCGGGACAGGGGACAAACGAGCAGTACTTC. The whole variable domain, filled in from reference TRBV7-4 and TRBJ2-7, reads GAGVSQSPRYKVAKRGRDVALRCDSISGHVTLYWYRQTLGQGSEVLTYSQSDAQRDKSGRPSGRFSAERPERSVSTLKIQRTEQGDSAVYLCASSPGQGTNEQYFGPGTRLTVT.